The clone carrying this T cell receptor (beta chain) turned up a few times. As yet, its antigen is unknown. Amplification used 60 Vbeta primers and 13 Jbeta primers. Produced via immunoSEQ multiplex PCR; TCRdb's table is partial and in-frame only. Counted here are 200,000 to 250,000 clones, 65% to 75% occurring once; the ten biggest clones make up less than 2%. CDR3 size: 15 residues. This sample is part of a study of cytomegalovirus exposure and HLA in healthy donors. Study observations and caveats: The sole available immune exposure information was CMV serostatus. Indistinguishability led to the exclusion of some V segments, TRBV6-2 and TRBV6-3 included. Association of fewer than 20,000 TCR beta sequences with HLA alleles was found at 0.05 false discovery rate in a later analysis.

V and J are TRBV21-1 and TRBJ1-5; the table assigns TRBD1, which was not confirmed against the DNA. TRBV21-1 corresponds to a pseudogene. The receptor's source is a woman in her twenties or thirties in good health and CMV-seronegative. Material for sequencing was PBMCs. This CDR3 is CASINRQPCNQPQHF. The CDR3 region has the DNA TGTGCCAGCATCAATCGACAGCCCTGCAATCAGCCCCAGCATTTT.